The clone carrying this T cell receptor beta chain appeared a single time. Other DNA sequences in this specimen translate into the identical CDR3. This table comes from immunoSEQ multiplex PCR, and its TCRdb copy is limited to in-frame clones, with some not included. The top ten clones hold 1.5% to 2.5% of a sample with approximately 74,000 clones, 88% of them seen once. The CDR3 consists of 13 residues. The ends were cut back, 4 bases at V and 2 bases at J, with 8 bases in the middle. Germline values: CDR1 SGHRS, CDR2 YFSETQ. This record belongs to a study of blood T cell repertoires in COVID-19. Study as a whole: Acute and convalescent COVID-19 samples came from the United States, Italy and Spain. PBMCs, B-cell-depleted T cells, or T cells provided the cDNA or gDNA that made up the material.

The genes are TRBV5-1 and TRBJ2-3; D not certain. The receptor comes from an elderly woman with active or convalescent COVID-19. Sequenced: peripheral blood. The CDR3 bases are TGCGCCAGCAGCCCCGGGTACACAGATACGCAGTATTTT. Translating it yields CASSPGYTDTQYF.